The rows below give T cell receptor beta chains drawn from one sample of a study of graft-versus-host responses after intestinal transplantation. Sequenced by immunoSEQ multiplex PCR; TCRdb stores in-frame clones only, minus some. Of around 88,000 clones listed, 91% are singletons. The antigens for these receptors are not known. The source was unstimulated CD8+ T cells sorted from spleen or lymph node cells, collected before transplant. These receptors all stem from a human donor who was the organ donor for an intestinal transplant. Both conserved end residues are part of each CDR3. Each record gives: V gene, D gene, J gene, clone size, CDR3 protein, CDR3 DNA. A D gene is named only where the DNA matches it firmly. Clone size is stated in some rows and not others, as once, few, many or a class when expanded.

>TRBV6-1|NA|TRBJ2-1|NA
CASNGYEQFF
TGTGCCAGCAATGGCTATGAGCAGTTCTTC
>TRBV14|NA|TRBJ2-3|NA
CASSPRRAASTDTQYF
TGTGCCAGCAGCCCCCGGAGGGCCGCTAGCACAGATACGCAGTATTTT
>TRBV7-2|TRBD1|TRBJ1-1|NA
CASSLAETGGTEAFF
TGTGCCAGCAGCTTAGCCGAGACAGGGGGGACTGAAGCTTTCTTT
>TRBV29-1|NA|TRBJ2-1|NA
CSVEGLHNEQFF
TGCAGCGTTGAAGGGTTGCACAATGAGCAGTTCTTC
>TRBV5-4|TRBD1|TRBJ2-3|NA
CASSTGQGTDTQYF
TGTGCCAGCAGCACGGGACAGGGCACAGATACGCAGTATTTT
>TRBV7-9|TRBD1|TRBJ2-5|few
CASSLPSGTEKETQYF
TGTGCCAGCAGCTTACCCTCCGGGACAGAGAAAGAGACCCAGTACTTC
>TRBV10-3|NA|TRBJ2-7|NA
CAISEEGLIDEQYF
TGTGCCATCAGTGAAGAAGGTCTTATAGACGAGCAGTACTTC
>TRBV5-4|NA|TRBJ1-2|once
CASSPPGAGTHGYTF
TGTGCCAGCAGCCCTCCCGGGGCAGGGACTCATGGCTACACCTTC
>TRBV11-2|NA|TRBJ2-7|NA
CASSLDTSEQYF
TGTGCCAGCAGCTTAGATACCAGCGAGCAGTACTTC
>TRBV7-9|TRBD1|TRBJ2-3|NA
CASSSGQGYPPQYF
TGTGCCAGCAGCTCGGGACAGGGTTATCCCCCGCAGTATTTT